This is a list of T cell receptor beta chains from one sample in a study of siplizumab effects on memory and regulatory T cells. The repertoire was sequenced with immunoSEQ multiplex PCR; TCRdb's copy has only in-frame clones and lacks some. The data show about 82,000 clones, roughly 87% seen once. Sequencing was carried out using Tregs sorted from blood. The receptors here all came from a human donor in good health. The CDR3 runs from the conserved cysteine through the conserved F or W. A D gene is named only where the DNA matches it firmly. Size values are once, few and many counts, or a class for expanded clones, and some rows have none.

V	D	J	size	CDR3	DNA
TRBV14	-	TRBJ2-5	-	CASSQAFQETQYF	TGTGCCAGCAGCCAAGCTTTCCAAGAGACCCAGTACTTC
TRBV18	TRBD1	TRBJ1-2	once	CASSPSGQGTRGGYTF	TGTGCCAGCTCACCGTCGGGACAGGGGACTCGCGGTGGCTACACCTTC
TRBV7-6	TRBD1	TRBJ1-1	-	CASSHSTGLAFF	TGTGCCAGCAGCCATTCGACAGGGCTAGCTTTCTTT
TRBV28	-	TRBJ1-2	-	CATISGKGYGYTF	TGTGCCACCATATCAGGGAAAGGTTATGGCTACACCTTC
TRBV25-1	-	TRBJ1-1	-	CASSPGTYITEAFF	TGTGCCAGCAGCCCCGGGACTTATATCACTGAAGCTTTCTTT
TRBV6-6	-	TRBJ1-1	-	CASRENTEAFF	TGTGCCAGCCGGGAGAACACTGAAGCTTTCTTT
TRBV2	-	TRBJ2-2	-	CASSESSAGELFF	TGTGCCAGCAGTGAGTCTAGCGCAGGGGAGCTGTTTTTT
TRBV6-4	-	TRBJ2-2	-	CASRAEGGSGELFF	TGTGCCAGCAGAGCCGAGGGGGGCTCCGGGGAGCTGTTTTTT
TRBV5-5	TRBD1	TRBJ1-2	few	CASSLGQGKYGYTF	TGTGCCAGCAGCTTGGGACAGGGGAAATATGGCTACACCTTC
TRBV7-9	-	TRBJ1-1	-	CASIQVLTDLNTEAFF	TGTGCCAGCATCCAAGTATTGACGGACTTGAACACTGAAGCTTTCTTT
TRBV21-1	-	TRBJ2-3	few	CASSSTSGRVTDTQYF	TGTGCCAGCAGCTCGACTAGCGGGAGGGTAACAGATACGCAGTATTTT
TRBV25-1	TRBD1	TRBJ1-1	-	CASSGTGERNTEAFF	TGTGCCAGCAGTGGGACAGGGGAGAGGAACACTGAAGCTTTCTTT
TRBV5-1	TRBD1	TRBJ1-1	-	CASSGTGGASVTEAFF	TGCGCCAGCAGCGGGACAGGGGGCGCGTCAGTCACTGAAGCTTTCTTT
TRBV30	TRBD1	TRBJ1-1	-	CAWRPQGAPTEAFF	TGTGCCTGGAGACCCCAGGGGGCACCCACTGAAGCTTTCTTT
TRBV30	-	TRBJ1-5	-	CAWSGGDNRPQHF	TGTGCCTGGAGCGGGGGGGACAATAGGCCCCAGCATTTT
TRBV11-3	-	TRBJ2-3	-	CASSLGGADTQYF	TGTGCCAGCAGCTTAGGGGGCGCAGATACGCAGTATTTT
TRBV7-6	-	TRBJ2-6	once	CASSLVGGANVLTF	TGTGCCAGCAGCTTAGTCGGTGGGGCCAACGTCCTGACTTTC
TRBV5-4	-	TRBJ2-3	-	CASSRFQGRGTDTQYF	TGTGCCAGCAGCCGGTTTCAAGGAAGGGGCACAGATACGCAGTATTTT
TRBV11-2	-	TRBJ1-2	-	CASSLSQGPYGYTF	TGTGCCAGCAGCCTCTCCCAGGGACCCTATGGCTACACCTTC
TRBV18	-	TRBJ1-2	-	CASSPWGDDYGYTF	TGTGCCAGCTCACCATGGGGGGACGACTATGGCTACACCTTC
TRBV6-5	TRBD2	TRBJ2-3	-	CASSYGGGYTDTQYF	TGTGCCAGCAGTTACGGCGGGGGTTACACAGATACGCAGTATTTT
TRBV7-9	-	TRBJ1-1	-	CASSLLREDTEAFF	TGTGCCAGCAGCTTATTGAGGGAGGACACTGAAGCTTTCTTT
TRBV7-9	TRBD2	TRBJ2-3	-	CASSSGLAGGADTQYF	TGTGCCAGCAGCTCGGGACTAGCGGGGGGAGCAGATACGCAGTATTTT
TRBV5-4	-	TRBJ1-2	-	CASSLTLYGYTF	TGTGCCAGCAGCTTGACCCTCTATGGCTACACCTTC
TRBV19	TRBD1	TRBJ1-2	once	CASRVGQPVSGGYTF	TGTGCCAGTAGGGTGGGACAGCCCGTTTCAGGTGGCTACACCTTC
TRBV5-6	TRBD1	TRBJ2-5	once	CASSRITIRLTGYRETQYF	TGTGCCAGCAGCCGGATAACAATAAGACTGACAGGGTATAGGGAGACCCAGTACTTC
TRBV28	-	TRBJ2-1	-	CASSLFEGDNEQFF	TGTGCCAGCAGTTTATTTGAGGGCGACAATGAGCAGTTCTTC
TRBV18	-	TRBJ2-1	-	CASSPRTDYNEQFF	TGTGCCAGCTCACCGAGGACAGACTACAATGAGCAGTTCTTC
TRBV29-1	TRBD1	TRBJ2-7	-	CSVEGTGTPYEQYF	TGCAGCGTTGAAGGGACAGGGACCCCCTACGAGCAGTACTTC
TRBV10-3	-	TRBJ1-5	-	CAISDSNQPQHF	TGTGCCATCTCGGATAGCAATCAGCCCCAGCATTTT
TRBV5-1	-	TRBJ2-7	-	CASSFAGEEQYF	TGCGCCAGCAGCTTTGCAGGGGAGGAGCAGTACTTC
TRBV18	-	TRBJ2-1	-	CASSPAQQVYNEQFF	TGTGCCAGCTCACCGGCCCAGCAGGTCTACAATGAGCAGTTCTTC
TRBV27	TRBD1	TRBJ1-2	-	CASGLGTGGSGYTF	TGTGCCAGCGGGCTTGGGACAGGGGGCTCTGGCTACACCTTC
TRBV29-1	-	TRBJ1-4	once	CSVGAVNEKLFF	TGCAGCGTGGGTGCCGTTAATGAAAAACTGTTTTTT
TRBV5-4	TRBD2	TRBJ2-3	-	CASSGGRGSGWVDTQYF	TGTGCCAGCAGCGGAGGGCGGGGGTCCGGATGGGTAGATACGCAGTATTTT
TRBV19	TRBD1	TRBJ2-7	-	CASSIPGQGVYEQYF	TGTGCCAGTAGTATCCCGGGACAGGGGGTTTACGAGCAGTACTTC
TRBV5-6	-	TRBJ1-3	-	CASSFLNGGSGNTIYF	TGTGCCAGCAGCTTTTTGAACGGGGGCTCTGGAAACACCATATATTTT
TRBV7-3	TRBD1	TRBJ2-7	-	CASSTPRPGQGAGEQYF	TGTGCCAGCAGCACACCGCGACCGGGACAGGGGGCTGGTGAGCAGTACTTC
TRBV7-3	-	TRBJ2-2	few	CASSLGGFIAGELFF	TGTGCCAGCAGCTTAGGGGGATTCATAGCCGGGGAGCTGTTTTTT